A single sample gave rise to the 10 T cell receptor beta chains below, sequenced in a study of T cells in Graves' hyperthyroidism and ophthalmopathy. Amplification yielded TCR beta CDR3 regions, with RNA transcripts as the source. An initial round of RT-PCR targeting the TCR CDR3 relied on the HTBI primer set. TCRdb reanalysed the multiplex PCR reads using MiXCR and keeps one entry per CDR3 protein. The top ten clones hold approximately 8.2% of a sample with 560,000 or so distinct CDR3 sequences, around 46% of them seen once. Input material: peripheral blood or thyroid tissue (not recorded which). The receptor set was obtained from a woman between 18 and 30 years old with Graves' hyperthyroidism.

This CDR3 reads CASSPLWDRSNTGELFF. DNA for the CDR3: TGTGCCAGCAGCCCACTGTGGGACAGGTCTAACACCGGGGAGCTGTTTTTT. The chain couples TRBV7-2 to TRBJ2-2; 8 bases are a match to TRBD1. This CDR3 has 17 residues. Germline-derived CDR1 and CDR2 are SGHTA and FQGNSA. Trimming removed 5 bases from V and 2 bases from J; junction bases left unmatched: 10.

This clonotype occurred many times. This chain uses TRBV9 with TRBJ2-7; 9 positions agree with TRBD2. Germline values: CDR1 SGDLS, CDR2 YYNGEE. After removal of 0 bases from V and 1 base from J, the junction contained 2 bases not matched to a gene. The CDR3 is 15 amino acids. CDR3 region: CASSVASGRSYEQYF. The CDR3 bases are TGTGCCAGCAGCGTAGCGAGCGGGAGGTCCTACGAGCAGTACTTC.

The rearrangement links TRBV7-3 to TRBJ2-5; 7 bases agree with TRBD1. CDR3 size: 17 residues. V trimming: 4 bases; J trimming: 9 bases; junction bases outside the gene matches: 20. Germline V lookup: CDR1 SGHTA, CDR2 FQGTGA. The CDR3 loop is CASSSNGQEHSNQPQYF. CDR3 coding DNA: TGTGCCAGCAGCTCCAACGGACAGGAGCATAGCAATCAGCCCCAGTACTTC.

The V gene is TRBV29-1, the J gene TRBJ1-2, with D perhaps TRBD1 (6 bases). Germline CDR1 reads SQVTM; CDR2 reads ANQGSEA. The V gene lost 6 bases and the J gene lost 7 bases, with 9 bases spanning the gap. There are 10 residues in the CDR3. CDR3 in DNA: TGCAGCGTGGGGGGCAGTGGCTACACCTTC. It encodes CSVGGSGYTF.

The rearrangement joins TRBV5-1 to TRBJ2-7, with 10 positions matching TRBD2. Germline loops: CDR1 SGHRS, CDR2 YFSETQ. V shed 4 bases and J 6 bases; nucleotides not matched to a gene: 10. The CDR3 has 15 residues. DNA for the CDR3: TGCGCCAGCAGCGGGACCGGGACTAGCGTTACCGAGCAGTACTTC. Translation: CASSGTGTSVTEQYF. Filled out from reference TRBV5-1 and TRBJ2-7, the complete variable domain reads KAGVTQTPRYLIKTRGQQVTLSCSPISGHRSVSWYQQTPGQGLQFLFEYFSETQRNKGNFPGRFSGRQFSNSRSEMNVSTLELGDSALYLCASSGTGTSVTEQYFGPGTRLTVT.

This chain joins TRBV4-2 and TRBJ2-7; D might be TRBD1 (6 bases). Germline CDR1 LGHNA, CDR2 YNFKEQ. Trimming took 0 bases from V and 6 from J, leaving 21 bases between them. CDR3 length: 17 amino acids. CDR3 protein: CASSQDAARGALSEQYF. In DNA form, the CDR3 reads TGTGCCAGCAGCCAAGATGCAGCCAGGGGCGCATTATCCGAGCAGTACTTC.

The chain couples TRBV5-4 to TRBJ2-7, with D tentatively TRBD1 (7 bases). This CDR3 contains 14 residues. The germline V and J ends were trimmed by 4 bases and 0 bases, with 11 bases remaining between them. Germline V gene lookup returns CDR1 SGHNT and CDR2 YYREEE (reference sequence). The CDR3 loop reads CASSGGTASYEQYF. In DNA, the CDR3 is TGTGCCAGCAGCGGAGGGACAGCCTCCTACGAGCAGTACTTC.

V and J are TRBV10-2 and TRBJ1-5; possibly TRBD1 for D (5 bases). Germline values: CDR1 WSHSY, CDR2 SAAADI. This CDR3 has 16 residues. Trimming left V 3 bases short and J 3 bases short, with 15 bases between. In DNA form, the CDR3 reads TGCGCCAGCAGTGACCGATCGGGGGTATCCAATCAGCCCCAGCATTTT. Protein: CASSDRSGVSNQPQHF.

This sequence joins TRBV10-2 and TRBJ1-5; 7 nucleotides agree with TRBD1. After removal of 0 bases from V and 2 bases from J, the junction contained 1 base not matched to a gene. Germline CDR1 WSHSY, CDR2 SAAADI. This CDR3 region has 15 residues. In DNA form, the CDR3 reads TGCGCCAGCAGTGAGTCTGACAGGGGCAATCAGCCCCAGCATTTT. It specifies CASSESDRGNQPQHF.

The chain recombines TRBV20-1 with TRBJ2-7; no definite D call. This CDR3 region has 14 residues. The germline V gene encodes CDR1 DFQATT and CDR2 SNEGSKA (reference sequence). Deletions cut 0 bases from V and 6 bases from J, with 15 bases between. CDR3 region: CSAREGLELGEQYF. The CDR3 coding sequence is TGCAGTGCTAGAGAGGGCCTAGAGCTTGGCGAGCAGTACTTC.